This T cell receptor beta chain was retrieved from a study of shared clonotypes between healthy human individuals. Study-wide context: CD4 naive cells filled three plates per donor, CD4 memory three, CD8 naive two and CD8 memory one. Study conclusions and caveats: Memory subsets generally showed lower estimated richness than naive subsets. Researchers sampled only blood; tissue repertoires likely differ.

Note on this clone: Its specificity is unknown.

The CDR3 length is 16 residues. The V gene lost 0 bases and the J gene lost 2 bases, with 14 bases spanning the gap. Germline V gene data show CDR1 as SGHRS and CDR2 as YFSETQ. Assay: immunoSEQ multiplex PCR; the TCRdb copy retains only in-frame clones and omits some. This repertoire shows almost 750,000 clones, just under 75% found once; its top ten account for less than 2%. The sequence was obtained from a woman in her twenties or thirties in good health. Sequencing input: memory CD4+ T cells sorted from blood. Regarding subset: CD45RA-negative fraction. J is TRBJ1-1 and V is TRBV5-1; D possibly corresponds to TRBD1 (5 bases). CDR3 nucleotides: TGCGCCAGCAGCTTGGGTAGGGGCTGGTATAACACTGAAGCTTTCTTT. Amino acids: CASSLGRGWYNTEAFF.